The clone carrying this TCR beta chain was observed at least ten times. Mouse germline and gene names are used. The read halts 4 residues ahead of the CDR3 end, with the missing end drawn from the germline J gene. These data originate in a study of CD8+ T cells in alopecia areata. Time point in this sample: mouse skin at time of skin grafting. Once RNA had been extracted, it was reverse transcribed into cDNA to act as the sequencing template. The protocol was immunoSEQ multiplex PCR, while the TCRdb copy is restricted to in-frame clones and leaves out a portion. The table records under 2,000 clones without singletons, the ten largest covering approximately 12%. The germline CDR1 and CDR2 sequences are NNHNN and SYGAGS (reference sequence). J lost 3 bases, V lost 0 bases, and 2 bases had no gene match. The CDR3 extends over 15 amino acids.

The source was skin, collected at week 0. V usage is TRBV13-2 and J usage is TRBJ2-5; 9 positions match TRBD2. The clonotype originates from a C3H/HeJ mouse with alopecia areata. MHC haplotype of the strain: H2-k. The part of the CDR3 DNA that was read is TGTGCCAGCGGTGATGACTGGGGGGCGCAAGAC. It translates to CASGDDWGAQD. In full, the CDR3 reads CASGDDWGAQDTQYF.